A selection of T cell receptor beta chains follows, all from one sample in a study of T cell repertoires in cytomegalovirus infection. TCRdb re-called the reads through MiXCR, storing one row per CDR3 protein. The data show around 490,000 distinct CDR3 sequences, 26% seen once. Sample: PBMCs. The receptors were sampled from a human donor in good health (CMV status not recorded). Some clones in this sample may be carry-over from other donors' samples. Both conserved end residues are part of each CDR3.

TRBJ2-5	TRBV10-3	CAISLAGPQETQYF
TRBJ1-1	TRBV6-6	CASSYSGYPNTEAFF
TRBJ2-7	TRBV28	CASTPQGQGTYEQYF
TRBJ2-5	TRBV29-1	CSAGDTGGLETQYF
TRBJ2-2	TRBV6-1	CASSYVGAPLGELFF
TRBJ1-1	TRBV5-1	CASSLDPLDRVIYTEAFF
TRBJ2-1	TRBV13	CASSLPGGAGVGNEQFF
TRBJ1-2	TRBV7-6	CASSPETGRYGYTF
TRBJ2-5	TRBV7-2	CASSAQTSGAGQTQYF
TRBJ1-2	TRBV18	CASSAGPAAGGYTF
TRBJ2-6	TRBV29-1	CSVEEPDPHGANVLTF
TRBJ2-1	TRBV19	CASNNVGRATEQFF
TRBJ2-1	TRBV28	CASSLLRQTDNEQFF
TRBJ1-6	TRBV27	CASSSGRDNGYLRSPLHF
TRBJ1-1	TRBV29-1	CSVEDIDGVRTEAFF
TRBJ1-1	TRBV7-9	CASSLGRFSGAANTEAFF
TRBJ2-3	TRBV19	CASSTPLGAVTDTQYF
TRBJ1-5	TRBV6-2/TRBV6-3	CASSYRAGDQPQHF
TRBJ1-2	TRBV29-1	CSVEAPGERGYTF
TRBJ2-1	TRBV29-1	CSVGPLAGGPHEQFF
TRBJ2-5	TRBV12-3/TRBV12-4	CASSPWTGSVETQYF
TRBJ2-1	TRBV6-2/TRBV6-3	CASSQTLRNEQFF
TRBJ1-5	TRBV6-1	CASGTGGYQPQHF
TRBJ2-2	TRBV6-2/TRBV6-3	CASRGTSGREGGNGELFF
TRBJ2-5	TRBV12-3/TRBV12-4	CASGRIQETQYF
TRBJ2-3	TRBV20-1	CSARWTDTQYF
TRBJ2-5	TRBV7-2	CASSLAHSGSSGETQYF
TRBJ2-3	TRBV6-5	CASSYPTSGRAHF
TRBJ2-3	TRBV30	CAWSPRTSGILTDTQYF
TRBJ1-2	TRBV7-9	CASSTRTGAGYGYTF
TRBJ2-1	TRBV6-5	CASSPRGWTPQYNEQFF
TRBJ1-1	TRBV11-2	CASSPTGGGTEAFF
TRBJ1-2	TRBV25-1	CASSAVNQNGLNYGYTF
TRBJ2-3	TRBV28	CASSPTGSGSTDTQYF
TRBJ1-2	TRBV28	CATDRDYGYTF
TRBJ1-5	TRBV12-5	CASGPRRDQPQHF
TRBJ1-5	TRBV28	CASSLTGGYQPQHF
TRBJ2-3	TRBV7-2	CASSLAGGAVVPADTQYF
TRBJ1-1	TRBV11-2	CASSSRGPGTEAFF
TRBJ1-2	TRBV6-6	CASSSSGSLGGYTF
TRBJ2-7	TRBV6-5	CASSYPVLPYEQYF
TRBJ1-1	TRBV6-2/TRBV6-3	CASSSRTDNTEAFF
TRBJ2-2	TRBV11-2	CASSLAFLTGELFF
TRBJ2-7	TRBV12-3/TRBV12-4	CASSFRTGYEQYF
TRBJ2-2	TRBV10-3	CAIARARGLVTGELFF
TRBJ2-1	TRBV20-1	CSARTGASSYNEQFF
TRBJ2-1	TRBV12-3/TRBV12-4	CASSSRDNSYNEQFF